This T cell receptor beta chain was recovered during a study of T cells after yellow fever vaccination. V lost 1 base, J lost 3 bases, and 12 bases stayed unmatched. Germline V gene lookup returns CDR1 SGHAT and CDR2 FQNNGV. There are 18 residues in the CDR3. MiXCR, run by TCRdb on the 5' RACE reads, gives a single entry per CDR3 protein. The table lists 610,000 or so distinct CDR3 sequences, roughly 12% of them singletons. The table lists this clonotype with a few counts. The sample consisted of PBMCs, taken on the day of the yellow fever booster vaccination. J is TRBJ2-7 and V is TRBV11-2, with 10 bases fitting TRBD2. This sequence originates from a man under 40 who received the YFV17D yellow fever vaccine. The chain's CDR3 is CASSLVDAETSGYYEQYF. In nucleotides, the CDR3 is TGTGCCAGCAGCTTAGTCGACGCCGAGACTAGCGGGTACTACGAGCAGTACTTC.